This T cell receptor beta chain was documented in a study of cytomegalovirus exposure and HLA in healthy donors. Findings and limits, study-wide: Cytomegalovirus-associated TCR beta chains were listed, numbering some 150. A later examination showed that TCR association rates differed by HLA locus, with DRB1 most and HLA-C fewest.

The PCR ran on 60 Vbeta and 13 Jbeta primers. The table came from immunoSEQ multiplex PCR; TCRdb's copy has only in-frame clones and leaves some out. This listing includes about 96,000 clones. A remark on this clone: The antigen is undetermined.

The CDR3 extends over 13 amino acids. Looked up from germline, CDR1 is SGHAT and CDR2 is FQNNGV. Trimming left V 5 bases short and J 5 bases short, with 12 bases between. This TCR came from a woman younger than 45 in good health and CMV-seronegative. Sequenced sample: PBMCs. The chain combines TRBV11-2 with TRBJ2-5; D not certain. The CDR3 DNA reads TGTGCCAGCAGCGAGAAGTCCCGGGAGACCCAGTACTTC. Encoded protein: CASSEKSRETQYF.